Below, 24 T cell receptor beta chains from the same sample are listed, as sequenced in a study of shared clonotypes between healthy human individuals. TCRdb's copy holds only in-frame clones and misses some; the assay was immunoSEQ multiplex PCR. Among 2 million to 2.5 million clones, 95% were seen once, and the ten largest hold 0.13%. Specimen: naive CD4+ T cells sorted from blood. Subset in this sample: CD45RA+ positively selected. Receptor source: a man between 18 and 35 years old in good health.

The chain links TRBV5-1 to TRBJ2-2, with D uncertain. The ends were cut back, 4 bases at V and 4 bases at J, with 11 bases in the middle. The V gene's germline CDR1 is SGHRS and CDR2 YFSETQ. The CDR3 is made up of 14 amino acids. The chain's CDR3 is CASSPSASTGELFF. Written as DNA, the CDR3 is TGCGCCAGCAGCCCCTCTGCTTCCACCGGGGAGCTGTTTTTT.

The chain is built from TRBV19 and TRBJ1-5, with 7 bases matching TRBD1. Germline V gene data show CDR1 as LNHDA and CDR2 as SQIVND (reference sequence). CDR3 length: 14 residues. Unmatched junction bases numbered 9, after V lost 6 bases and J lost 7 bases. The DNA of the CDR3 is TGTGCCAGTAGCCACAGGGGATCGGAGCAGCCCCAGCATTTT. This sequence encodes CASSHRGSEQPQHF.

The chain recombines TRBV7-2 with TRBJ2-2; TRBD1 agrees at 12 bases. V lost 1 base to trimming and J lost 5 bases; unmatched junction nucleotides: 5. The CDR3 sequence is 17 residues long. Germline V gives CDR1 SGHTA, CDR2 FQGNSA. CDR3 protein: CASSLEGTGGRTGELFF. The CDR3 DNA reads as TGTGCCAGCAGCTTAGAAGGGACAGGGGGCAGGACCGGGGAGCTGTTTTTT.

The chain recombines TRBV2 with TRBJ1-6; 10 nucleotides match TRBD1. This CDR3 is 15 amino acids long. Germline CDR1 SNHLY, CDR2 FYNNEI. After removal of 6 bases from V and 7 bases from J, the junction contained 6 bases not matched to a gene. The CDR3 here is CASRVTGQGNSPLHF. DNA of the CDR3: TGTGCCAGCAGAGTCACGGGACAGGGGAATTCACCCCTCCACTTT.

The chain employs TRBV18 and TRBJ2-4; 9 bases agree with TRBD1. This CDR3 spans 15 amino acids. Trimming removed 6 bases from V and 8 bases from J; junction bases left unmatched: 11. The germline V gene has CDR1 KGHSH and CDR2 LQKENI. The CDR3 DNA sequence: TGTGCCAGCTCGGAACAGGGGGCCCTGAACGACATTCAGTACTTC. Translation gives CASSEQGALNDIQYF.

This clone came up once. CDR3 in DNA: TGTGCCAGCAGTGAAAGGTTTGATGGAGAGACCCAGTACTTC. Protein product: CASSERFDGETQYF. The chain is built from TRBV2 and TRBJ2-5, with unresolved D. Germline V lookup: CDR1 SNHLY, CDR2 FYNNEI. Trimming stripped 2 bases from V and 4 bases from J, with 11 bases between. The CDR3 contains 14 residues.

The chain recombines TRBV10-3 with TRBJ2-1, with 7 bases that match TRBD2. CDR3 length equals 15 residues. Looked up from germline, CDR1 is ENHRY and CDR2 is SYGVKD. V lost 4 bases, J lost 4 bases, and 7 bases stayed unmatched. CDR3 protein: CAISGSSGGYNEQFF. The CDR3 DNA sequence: TGTGCCATCAGTGGGTCTAGCGGAGGGTACAATGAGCAGTTCTTC.

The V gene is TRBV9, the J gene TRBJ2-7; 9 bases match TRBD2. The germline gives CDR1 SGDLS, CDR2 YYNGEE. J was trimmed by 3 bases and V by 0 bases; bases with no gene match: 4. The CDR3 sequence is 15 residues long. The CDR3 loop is CASSVAPSGNYEQYF. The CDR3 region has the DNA TGTGCCAGCAGCGTAGCCCCTAGCGGGAACTACGAGCAGTACTTC.

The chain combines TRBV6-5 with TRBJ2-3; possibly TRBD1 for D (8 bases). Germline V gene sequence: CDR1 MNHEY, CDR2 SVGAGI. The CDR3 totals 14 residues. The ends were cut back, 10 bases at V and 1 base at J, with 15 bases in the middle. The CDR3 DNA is TGTGCCACCCGTACAGGGGGGGGCACAGATACGCAGTATTTT. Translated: CATRTGGGTDTQYF.

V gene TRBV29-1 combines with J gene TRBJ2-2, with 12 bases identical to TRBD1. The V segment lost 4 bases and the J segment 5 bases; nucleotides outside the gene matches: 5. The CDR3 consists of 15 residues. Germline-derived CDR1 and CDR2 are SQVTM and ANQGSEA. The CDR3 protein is CSVGRDRGRTGELFF. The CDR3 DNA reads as TGCAGCGTTGGGAGGGACAGGGGGCGAACCGGGGAGCTGTTTTTT.

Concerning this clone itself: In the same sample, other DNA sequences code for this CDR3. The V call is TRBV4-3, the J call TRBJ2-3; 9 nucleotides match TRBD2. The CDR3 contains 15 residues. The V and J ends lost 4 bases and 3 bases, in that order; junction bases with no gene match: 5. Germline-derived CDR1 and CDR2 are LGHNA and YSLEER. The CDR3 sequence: CASSPTSGSTDTQYF. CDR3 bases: TGCGCCAGCAGCCCGACTAGCGGCTCAACAGATACGCAGTATTTT.

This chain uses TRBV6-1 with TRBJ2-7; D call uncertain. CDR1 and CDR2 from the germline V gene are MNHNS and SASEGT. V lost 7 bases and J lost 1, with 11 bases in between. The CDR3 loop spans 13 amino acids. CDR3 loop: CASTRPLSYEQYF. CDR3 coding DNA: TGTGCCAGCACCCGGCCCCTTTCCTACGAGCAGTACTTC.

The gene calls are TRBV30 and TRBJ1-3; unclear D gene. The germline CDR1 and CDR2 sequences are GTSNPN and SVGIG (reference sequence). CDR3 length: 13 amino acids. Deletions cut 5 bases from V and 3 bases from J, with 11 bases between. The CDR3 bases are TGTGCCTGGGTACCGGCCTTTGGAAACACCATATATTTT. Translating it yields CAWVPAFGNTIYF.

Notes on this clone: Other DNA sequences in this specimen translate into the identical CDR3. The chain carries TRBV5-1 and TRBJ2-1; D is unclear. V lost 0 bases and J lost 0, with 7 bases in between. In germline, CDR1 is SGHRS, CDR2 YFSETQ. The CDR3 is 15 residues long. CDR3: CASSLAVSSYNEQFF. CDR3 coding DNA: TGCGCCAGCAGCTTGGCCGTGAGCTCCTACAATGAGCAGTTCTTC.

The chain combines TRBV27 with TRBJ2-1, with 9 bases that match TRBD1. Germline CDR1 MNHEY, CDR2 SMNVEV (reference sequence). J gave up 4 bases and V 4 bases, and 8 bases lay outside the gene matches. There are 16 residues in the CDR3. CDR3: CASSSAWDRAYNEQFF. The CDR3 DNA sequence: TGTGCCAGCAGTTCTGCTTGGGACAGGGCTTACAATGAGCAGTTCTTC.

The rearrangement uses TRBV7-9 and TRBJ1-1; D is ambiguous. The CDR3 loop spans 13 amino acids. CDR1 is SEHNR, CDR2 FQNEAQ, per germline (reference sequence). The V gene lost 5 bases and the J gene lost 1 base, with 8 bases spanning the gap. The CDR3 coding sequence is TGTGCCAGCAGCGACATCCAGAACACTGAAGCTTTCTTT. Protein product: CASSDIQNTEAFF.

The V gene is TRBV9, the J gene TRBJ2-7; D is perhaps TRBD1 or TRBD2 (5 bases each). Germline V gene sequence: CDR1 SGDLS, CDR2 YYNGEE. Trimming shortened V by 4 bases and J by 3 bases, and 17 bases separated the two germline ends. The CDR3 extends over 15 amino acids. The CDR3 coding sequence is TGTGCCAGCAGCCCACGGCAGGGACCCAACTACGAGCAGTACTTC. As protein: CASSPRQGPNYEQYF. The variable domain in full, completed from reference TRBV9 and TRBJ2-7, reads DSGVTQTPKHLITATGQRVTLRCSPRSGDLSVYWYQQSLDQGLQFLIQYYNGEERAKGNILERFSAQQFPDLHSELNLSSLELGDSALYFCASSPRQGPNYEQYFGPGTRLTVT.

For the CDR3, the DNA is TGTGCCAGCAGTGAAAGGACTAGCGGGAGCCCGAAGGAGACCCAGTACTTC. It is translated as CASSERTSGSPKETQYF. The chain joins TRBV6-1 to TRBJ2-5; 13 nucleotides match TRBD2. J lost 5 bases, V lost 2 bases, and 8 bases had no gene match. CDR1 and CDR2 from the germline V gene are MNHNS and SASEGT. CDR3 length: 17 residues.

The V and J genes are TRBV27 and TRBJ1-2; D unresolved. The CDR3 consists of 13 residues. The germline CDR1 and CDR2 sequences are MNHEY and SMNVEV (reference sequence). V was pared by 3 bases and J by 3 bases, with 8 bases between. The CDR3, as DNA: TGTGCCAGCAGTTTCCGGGGTTACTATGGCTACACCTTC. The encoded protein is CASSFRGYYGYTF.

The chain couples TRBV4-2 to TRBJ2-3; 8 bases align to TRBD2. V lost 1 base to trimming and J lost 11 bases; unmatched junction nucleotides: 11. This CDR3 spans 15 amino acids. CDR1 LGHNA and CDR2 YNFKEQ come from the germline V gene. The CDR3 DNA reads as TGTGCCAGCAGCCAAGTCACTACCGGGACTAGGGGGCAGTATTTT. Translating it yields CASSQVTTGTRGQYF.

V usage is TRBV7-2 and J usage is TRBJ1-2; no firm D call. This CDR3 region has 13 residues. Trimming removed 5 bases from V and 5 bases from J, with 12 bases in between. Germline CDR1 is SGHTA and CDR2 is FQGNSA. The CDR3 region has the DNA TGTGCCAGCAGCCCCGACGCGGGGTATGGCTACACCTTC. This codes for CASSPDAGYGYTF.

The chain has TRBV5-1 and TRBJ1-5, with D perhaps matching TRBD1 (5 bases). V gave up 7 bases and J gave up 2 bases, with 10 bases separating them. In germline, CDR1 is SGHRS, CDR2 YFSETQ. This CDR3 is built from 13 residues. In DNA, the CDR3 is TGCGCCAGCCACGGAGGGGGCAATCAGCCCCAGCATTTT. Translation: CASHGGGNQPQHF. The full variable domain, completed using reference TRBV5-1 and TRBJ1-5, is KAGVTQTPRYLIKTRGQQVTLSCSPISGHRSVSWYQQTPGQGLQFLFEYFSETQRNKGNFPGRFSGRQFSNSRSEMNVSTLELGDSALYLCASHGGGNQPQHFGDGTRLSIL.

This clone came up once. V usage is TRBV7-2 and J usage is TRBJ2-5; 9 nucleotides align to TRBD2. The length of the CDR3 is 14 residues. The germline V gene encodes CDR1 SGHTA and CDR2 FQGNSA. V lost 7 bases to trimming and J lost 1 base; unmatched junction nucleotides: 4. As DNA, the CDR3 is TGTGCCAGCACGACTAGCGGCCCCCAAGAGACCCAGTACTTC. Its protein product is CASTTSGPQETQYF.

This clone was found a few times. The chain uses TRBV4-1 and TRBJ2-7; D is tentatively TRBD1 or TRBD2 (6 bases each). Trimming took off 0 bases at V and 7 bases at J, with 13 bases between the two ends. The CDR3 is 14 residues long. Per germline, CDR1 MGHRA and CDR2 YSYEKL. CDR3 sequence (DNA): TGCGCCAGCAGCCAAGAATCGGGGGCGCGGGAGCAGTACTTC. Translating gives CASSQESGAREQYF.